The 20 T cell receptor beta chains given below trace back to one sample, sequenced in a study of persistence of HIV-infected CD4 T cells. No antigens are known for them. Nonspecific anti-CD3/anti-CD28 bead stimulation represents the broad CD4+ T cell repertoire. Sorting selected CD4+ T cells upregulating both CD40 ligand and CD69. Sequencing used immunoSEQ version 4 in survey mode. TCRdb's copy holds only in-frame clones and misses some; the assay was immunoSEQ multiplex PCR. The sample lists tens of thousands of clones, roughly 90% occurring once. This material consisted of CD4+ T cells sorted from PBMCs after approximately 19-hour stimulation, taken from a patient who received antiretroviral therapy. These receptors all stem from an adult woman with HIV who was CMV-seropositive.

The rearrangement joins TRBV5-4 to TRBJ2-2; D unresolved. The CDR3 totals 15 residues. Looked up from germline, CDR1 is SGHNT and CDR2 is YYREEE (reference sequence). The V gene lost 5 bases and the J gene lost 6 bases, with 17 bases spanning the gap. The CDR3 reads CASSFEEGRSGELFF. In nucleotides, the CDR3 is TGTGCCAGCAGTTTTGAGGAAGGACGTTCCGGGGAGCTGTTTTTT.

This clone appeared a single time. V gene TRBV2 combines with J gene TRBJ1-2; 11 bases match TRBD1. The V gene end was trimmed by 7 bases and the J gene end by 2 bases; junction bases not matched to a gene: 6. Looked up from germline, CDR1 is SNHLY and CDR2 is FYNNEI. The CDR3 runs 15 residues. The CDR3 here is CASNGQGAPNYGYTF. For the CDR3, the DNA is TGTGCCAGCAATGGACAGGGGGCGCCGAACTATGGCTACACCTTC.

This CDR3 is CASSQGRTSGGTQYF. In nucleotides, the CDR3 is TGTGCCAGCAGCCAGGGGCGGACTAGCGGGGGTACGCAGTATTTT. The chain is built from TRBV3-1 (or the pseudogene TRBV3-2) and TRBJ2-3; 13 bases fit TRBD2. The CDR3 extends over 15 amino acids. V trimming: 3 bases; J trimming: 8 bases; junction bases outside the gene matches: 5. Germline V CDR1 and CDR2: LGHDT, YNNKEL (reference sequence).

CDR3 residues: CASSLESTGIGVREKLFF. The CDR3 DNA reads as TGTGCCAGCAGCCTCGAGAGTACCGGGATCGGCGTTCGGGAAAAACTGTTTTTT. The chain combines TRBV4-2 with TRBJ1-4; D ambiguous. The V and J ends lost 4 bases and 8 bases respectively, with 26 bases between them. The CDR3 is made up of 18 amino acids. Germline CDR1 LGHNA, CDR2 YNFKEQ.

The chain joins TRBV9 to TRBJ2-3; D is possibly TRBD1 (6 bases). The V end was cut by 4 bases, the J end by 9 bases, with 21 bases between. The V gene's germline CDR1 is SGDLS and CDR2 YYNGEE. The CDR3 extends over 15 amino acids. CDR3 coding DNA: TGTGCCAGCAGCCAGAACCCACAGGGTAAAGGGACGCAGTATTTT. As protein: CASSQNPQGKGTQYF.

CDR3 sequence: CASSLIAGEGYTF. The CDR3 DNA reads as TGTGCCAGCAGCTTAATTGCAGGGGAGGGCTACACCTTC. The rearrangement joins TRBV7-3 to TRBJ1-2, with a weak D call TRBD1 (6 bases). V was clipped by 1 base and J by 8 bases, with 11 bases between them. The CDR3 consists of 13 residues. CDR1 and CDR2 (germline): SGHTA, FQGTGA.

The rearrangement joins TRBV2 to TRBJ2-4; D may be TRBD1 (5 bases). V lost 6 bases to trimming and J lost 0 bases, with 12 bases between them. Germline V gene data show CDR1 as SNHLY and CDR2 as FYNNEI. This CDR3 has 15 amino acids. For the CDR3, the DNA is TGTGCCAGCAGCCCGACAGTGATAGCCAAAAACATTCAGTACTTC. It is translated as CASSPTVIAKNIQYF.

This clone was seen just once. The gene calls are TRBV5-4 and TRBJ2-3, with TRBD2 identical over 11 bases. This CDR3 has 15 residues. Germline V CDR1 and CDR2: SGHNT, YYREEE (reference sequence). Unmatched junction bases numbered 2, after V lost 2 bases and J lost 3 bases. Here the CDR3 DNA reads TGTGCCAGCAGCTTTCCTAGCGGGAGGACAGATACGCAGTATTTT. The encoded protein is CASSFPSGRTDTQYF.

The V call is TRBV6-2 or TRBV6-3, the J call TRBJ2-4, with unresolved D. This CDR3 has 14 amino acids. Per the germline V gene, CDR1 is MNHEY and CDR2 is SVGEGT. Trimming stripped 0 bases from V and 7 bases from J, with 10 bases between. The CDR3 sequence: CASSYSISANIQYF. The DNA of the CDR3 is TGTGCCAGCAGTTACTCGATCTCAGCGAACATTCAGTACTTC.

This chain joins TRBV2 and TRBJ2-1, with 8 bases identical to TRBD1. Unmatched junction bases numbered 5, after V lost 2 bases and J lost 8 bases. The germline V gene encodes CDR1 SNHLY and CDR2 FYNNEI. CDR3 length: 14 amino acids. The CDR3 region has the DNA TGTGCCAGCAGTGAACTAGGACAGGGCGATGAGCAGTTCTTC. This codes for CASSELGQGDEQFF.

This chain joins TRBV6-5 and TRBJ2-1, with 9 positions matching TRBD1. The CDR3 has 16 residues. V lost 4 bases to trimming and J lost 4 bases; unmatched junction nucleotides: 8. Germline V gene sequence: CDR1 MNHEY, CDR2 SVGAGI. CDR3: CASSSQQGAGYNEQFF. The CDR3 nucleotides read TGTGCCAGCAGTTCCCAACAGGGGGCGGGTTACAATGAGCAGTTCTTC.

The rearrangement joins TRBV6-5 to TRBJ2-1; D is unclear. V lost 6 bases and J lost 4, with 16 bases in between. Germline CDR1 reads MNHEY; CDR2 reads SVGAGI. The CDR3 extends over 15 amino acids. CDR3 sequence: CASSRQRSVYNEQFF. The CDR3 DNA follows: TGTGCCAGCAGCAGACAACGGAGCGTTTACAATGAGCAGTTCTTC.

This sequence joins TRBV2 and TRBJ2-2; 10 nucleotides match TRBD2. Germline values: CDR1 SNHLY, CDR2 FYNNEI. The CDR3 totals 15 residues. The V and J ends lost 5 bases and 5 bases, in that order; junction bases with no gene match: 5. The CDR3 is CASSSSGGETGELFF. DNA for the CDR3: TGTGCCAGCAGTTCTAGCGGGGGCGAGACCGGGGAGCTGTTTTTT.

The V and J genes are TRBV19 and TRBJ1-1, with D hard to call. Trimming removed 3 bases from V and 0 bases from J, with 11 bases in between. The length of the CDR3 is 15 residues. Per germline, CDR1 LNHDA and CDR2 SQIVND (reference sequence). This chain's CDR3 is CASSIDAGMNTEAFF. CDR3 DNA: TGTGCCAGTAGTATCGACGCTGGAATGAACACTGAAGCTTTCTTT.

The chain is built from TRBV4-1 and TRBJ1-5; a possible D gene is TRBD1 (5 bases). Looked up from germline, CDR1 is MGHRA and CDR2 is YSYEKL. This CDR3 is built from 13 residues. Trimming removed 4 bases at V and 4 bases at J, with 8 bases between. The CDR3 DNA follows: TGCGCCAGCAGCCGACAGATTAATCAGCCCCAGCATTTT. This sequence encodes CASSRQINQPQHF.

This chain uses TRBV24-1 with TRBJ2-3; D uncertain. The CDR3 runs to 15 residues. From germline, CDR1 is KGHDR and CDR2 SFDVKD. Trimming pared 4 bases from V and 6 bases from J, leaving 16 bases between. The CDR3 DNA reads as TGTGCCACCAGTGAAGGACCCTCGAGTGGGGATACGCAGTATTTT. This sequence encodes CATSEGPSSGDTQYF.

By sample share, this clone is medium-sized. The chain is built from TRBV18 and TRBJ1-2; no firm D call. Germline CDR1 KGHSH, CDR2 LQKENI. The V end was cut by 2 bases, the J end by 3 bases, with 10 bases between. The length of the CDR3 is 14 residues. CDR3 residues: CASSPDPQDYGYTF. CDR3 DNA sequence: TGTGCCAGCTCACCAGATCCGCAGGACTATGGCTACACCTTC.

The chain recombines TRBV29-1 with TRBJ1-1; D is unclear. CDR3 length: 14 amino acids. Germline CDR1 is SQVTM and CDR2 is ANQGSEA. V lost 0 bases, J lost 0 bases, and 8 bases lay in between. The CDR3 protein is CSVEDLRVNTEAFF. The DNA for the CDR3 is TGCAGCGTTGAAGATCTTCGGGTGAACACTGAAGCTTTCTTT. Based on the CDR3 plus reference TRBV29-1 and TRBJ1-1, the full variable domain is SAVISQKPSRDICQRGTSLTIQCQVDSQVTMMFWYRQQPGQSLTLIATANQGSEATYESGFVIDKFPISRPNLTFSTLTVSNMSPEDSSIYLCSVEDLRVNTEAFFGQGTRLTVV.

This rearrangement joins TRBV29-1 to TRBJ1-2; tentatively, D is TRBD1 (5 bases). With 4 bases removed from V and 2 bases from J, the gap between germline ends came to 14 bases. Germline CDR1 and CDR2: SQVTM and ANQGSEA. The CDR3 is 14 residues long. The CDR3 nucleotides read TGCAGCGTTGGAGACAGTCGCGTGAACTATGGCTACACCTTC. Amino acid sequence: CSVGDSRVNYGYTF.

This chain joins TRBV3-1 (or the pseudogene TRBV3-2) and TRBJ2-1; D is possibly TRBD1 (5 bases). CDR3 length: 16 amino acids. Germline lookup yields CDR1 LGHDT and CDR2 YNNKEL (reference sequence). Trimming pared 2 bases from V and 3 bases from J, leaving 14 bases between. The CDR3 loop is CASSQILGANYNEQFF. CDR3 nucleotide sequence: TGTGCCAGCAGCCAAATTCTAGGGGCCAACTACAATGAGCAGTTCTTC.